Presented here are 11 T cell receptor beta chains from one specimen sequenced in a study of blood T cell repertoires in COVID-19. Measured with immunoSEQ multiplex PCR; TCRdb has only the in-frame clones, and not every one. The table lists hundreds of thousands of clones, around 87% of them singletons, with 6.2% in the top ten. What was sequenced was peripheral blood. The source is a man aged 55 to 70 who had recovered from COVID-19.

The V call is TRBV11-3, the J call TRBJ2-1; the D is unclear. V was pared by 1 base and J by 0 bases, with 10 bases between. CDR1 SGHNT and CDR2 YENEEA come from the germline V gene. This CDR3 has 16 residues. CDR3 residues: CASSLGFDSSYNEQFF. The CDR3, as DNA: TGTGCCAGCAGCTTAGGGTTCGATAGCTCCTACAATGAGCAGTTCTTC.

This clone showed up just once. The chain has TRBV7-2 and TRBJ2-2, with a weak D call TRBD1 (5 bases). The CDR3 is 15 residues long. Trimming left V 5 bases short and J 1 base short, with 11 bases between. The germline V gene has CDR1 SGHTA and CDR2 FQGNSA. The CDR3 nucleotides read TGTGCCAGCAGCCAAGGGGTGGGGAACACCGGGGAGCTGTTTTTT. It translates to CASSQGVGNTGELFF.

V gene TRBV7-9 combines with J gene TRBJ1-1, with D possibly matching TRBD1 (6 bases). Trimming took 7 bases from V and 1 from J, leaving 16 bases between them. This CDR3 comprises 15 residues. The V gene's germline CDR1 is SEHNR and CDR2 FQNEAQ (reference sequence). This CDR3 is CASTRQARGNTEAFF. In DNA form, the CDR3 reads TGTGCCAGCACCCGACAGGCCCGGGGGAACACTGAAGCTTTCTTT.

J is TRBJ2-4 and V is TRBV7-2, with 7 nucleotides matching TRBD2. In germline, CDR1 is SGHTA, CDR2 FQGNSA. This CDR3 comprises 15 residues. Losses at the gene ends were 2 bases for V and 9 bases for J; bases not matched to a gene: 10. Here the CDR3 reads CASSLSSGNSVIQYF. The CDR3 region has the DNA TGTGCCAGCAGCTTATCGAGCGGGAACTCCGTCATTCAGTACTTC.

This clone has more than one count but fewer than ten. The chain combines TRBV3-1 (or the pseudogene TRBV3-2) with TRBJ2-7; TRBD2 matches at 12 bases. This CDR3 is 16 amino acids long. The J segment lost 2 bases and the V segment lost 4 bases, leaving 6 bases of the junction unmatched. From germline, CDR1 is LGHDT and CDR2 YNNKEL (reference sequence). CDR3 nucleotide sequence: TGTGCCAGCAGCCCTCGACTAGCGGGGGCCACCTACGAGCAGTACTTC. Amino acid sequence: CASSPRLAGATYEQYF.

V and J are TRBV11-3 and TRBJ2-5, with TRBD1 matching over 7 bases. The V and J ends lost 4 bases and 6 bases, in that order; junction bases with no gene match: 2. The CDR3 totals 12 residues. CDR1 and CDR2 from the germline V gene are SGHNT and YENEEA. CDR3 amino acids: CASSSDRKTQYF. Here the CDR3 DNA reads TGTGCCAGCAGCTCGGACAGGAAGACCCAGTACTTC. The entire variable domain, with the rest obtained from reference TRBV11-3 and TRBJ2-5, is as follows: EAGVVQSPRYKIIEKKQPVAFWCNPISGHNTLYWYLQNLGQGPELLIRYENEEAVDDSQLPKDRFSAERLKGVDSTLKIQPAELGDSAVYLCASSSDRKTQYFGPGTRLLVL.

The chain is built from TRBV5-1 and TRBJ1-1, with TRBD1 matching over 7 bases. Germline assignment: CDR1 SGHRS and CDR2 YFSETQ. The V segment lost 4 bases and the J segment 1 base; nucleotides outside the gene matches: 7. This CDR3 spans 15 amino acids. Here the CDR3 DNA reads TGCGCCAGCAGCCCACGGGACAGCCCGAACACTGAAGCTTTCTTT. It yields the protein CASSPRDSPNTEAFF. Combining the CDR3 with reference TRBV5-1 and TRBJ1-1 gives the whole variable domain KAGVTQTPRYLIKTRGQQVTLSCSPISGHRSVSWYQQTPGQGLQFLFEYFSETQRNKGNFPGRFSGRQFSNSRSEMNVSTLELGDSALYLCASSPRDSPNTEAFFGQGTRLTVV.

This chain joins TRBV18 and TRBJ2-3, with no clear D. Germline V gene sequence: CDR1 KGHSH, CDR2 LQKENI. The CDR3 is 14 amino acids. V lost 0 bases to trimming and J lost 4 bases, with 8 bases between them. DNA for the CDR3: TGTGCCAGCTCACCACCGGGCTCACCAGATACGCAGTATTTT. Translation gives CASSPPGSPDTQYF. Drawing the rest from reference TRBV18 and TRBJ2-3, the complete variable domain is NAGVMQNPRHLVRRRGQEARLRCSPMKGHSHVYWYRQLPEEGLKFMVYLQKENIIDESGMPKERFSAEFPKEGPSILRIQQVVRGDSAAYFCASSPPGSPDTQYFGPGTRLTVL.

This sequence joins TRBV14 and TRBJ2-7, with 8 bases aligning to TRBD2. This CDR3 spans 13 amino acids. Germline CDR1 reads SGHDN; CDR2 reads FVKESK. The ends lost 0 bases at V and 9 bases at J; junction bases unmatched: 4. CDR3 protein: CASSQDRLAGQYF. In nucleotides, the CDR3 is TGTGCCAGCAGCCAAGATCGGCTAGCGGGGCAGTACTTC.

This chain joins TRBV28 and TRBJ1-2, with 9 positions matching TRBD1. Germline V gene sequence: CDR1 MDHEN, CDR2 SYDVKM. V dropped 5 bases and J dropped 3; count of bases not matched to a gene: 7. This CDR3 has 15 residues. CDR3 in amino acids: CASSAGTGHYYGYTF. CDR3 nucleotide sequence: TGTGCCAGCAGTGCGGGGACAGGGCATTACTATGGCTACACCTTC.

The CDR3 sequence is CASRLSYEQYF. The CDR3 DNA follows: TGTGCCAGCAGACTCTCCTACGAGCAGTACTTC. This sequence joins TRBV6-5 and TRBJ2-7; D is unresolved. The germline V and J ends were trimmed by 6 bases and 0 bases, with 3 bases remaining between them. CDR3 length: 11 amino acids. Germline lookup yields CDR1 MNHEY and CDR2 SVGAGI.